This T cell receptor beta chain comes out of a study of shared clonotypes between healthy human individuals. Broader study findings: Since donors were few, the genetic and exposure-history diversity represented was limited. All-four-donor shared clonotypes had higher generation probabilities than non-shared clonotypes did.

Per the study methods: In the immunoSEQ data, sequences were junction-only and lacked quality scores, so filtering differed. Assay used: immunoSEQ multiplex PCR; TCRdb lists only in-frame clones, some missing. V and J calls and clone size follow that table, whereas D and trimming were derived from the DNA. The top ten hold approximately 1.5% of the sample, which has approximately 940,000 clones, 70% to 85% seen once. On this clone itself: Its antigen is undetermined. Other DNA sequences of this sample code for an identical CDR3.

From germline, CDR1 is SGHRS and CDR2 YFSETQ. This CDR3 region has 14 residues. With 5 bases removed from V and 0 bases from J, the gap between germline ends came to 12 bases. The chain recombines TRBV5-1 with TRBJ2-7; possibly TRBD2 for D (5 bases). Specimen: memory CD4+ T cells sorted from blood. The subset here: CD45RA-negative fraction. This sequence was found in a man younger than 35 in good health. Here the CDR3 DNA reads TGCGCCAGCAGTAGTACGGGGAGCTCCTACGAGCAGTACTTC. Translated: CASSSTGSSYEQYF. Drawing the rest from reference TRBV5-1 and TRBJ2-7, the complete variable domain is KAGVTQTPRYLIKTRGQQVTLSCSPISGHRSVSWYQQTPGQGLQFLFEYFSETQRNKGNFPGRFSGRQFSNSRSEMNVSTLELGDSALYLCASSSTGSSYEQYFGPGTRLTVT.